This TCR beta chain was recovered during a study of blood T cell repertoires in COVID-19. Study-wide context: Acute and convalescent COVID-19 specimens originated in the United States, Italy and Spain. T cells, B-cell-depleted T cells, or PBMCs provided the cDNA or gDNA that served as material.

V gave up 3 bases and J gave up 4 bases, with 13 bases separating them. Germline assignment: CDR1 MNHEY and CDR2 SMNVEV (reference sequence). The CDR3 has 14 amino acids. Original analysis: Nucleated cell counts were estimated from reference gene primer amplification. This table comes from immunoSEQ multiplex PCR, and its TCRdb copy is limited to in-frame clones, with some not included. V and J calls and clone size are copied from that table; D and trimming were computed from the DNA. The data hold 150,000 to 180,000 clones, with about four fifths observed a single time. The source of this sequence is a woman aged 60 to 75 with acute or convalescent COVID-19. The chain has TRBV27 and TRBJ2-7; the D gene is possibly TRBD1 (6 bases). The specimen sequenced was peripheral blood. CDR3 sequence: CASSLRQGMYEQYV. CDR3 coding DNA: TGTGCCAGCAGTTTGCGGCAGGGGATGTACGAGCAGTACGTC.